Below, 18 T cell receptor beta chains from the same sample are listed, as sequenced in a study of radiotherapy plus CTLA-4 blockade in lung cancer (dated by TCRdb to the late 2010s). Libraries were constructed by the immunoSEQ multiplex PCR assay. The clones in this table, taken by TCRdb from immuneACCESS, are in-frame only. Not every clone is retained; where verified, under half of the shortfall comes from an unresolved V gene, and the cause of the rest is unknown. The sample contains about 40,000 clones, more than 70% of them found a single time. Under 25% of the sample is taken by the ten largest. Sequencing was performed on peripheral blood, taken from a patient treated with radiotherapy plus ipilimumab. The receptors were sampled from a human donor with non-small cell lung cancer that progressed on radiotherapy plus ipilimumab.

J is TRBJ2-1 and V is TRBV13, with TRBD2 matching over 14 bases. This CDR3 spans 17 amino acids. After removal of 4 bases from V and 8 bases from J, the junction contained 10 bases not matched to a gene. Germline values: CDR1 PRHDT, CDR2 FYEKMQ (reference sequence). The chain's CDR3 is CASSWRLAGGLGDEQFF. The CDR3 coding sequence is TGTGCCAGCAGCTGGCGACTAGCGGGGGGGCTGGGGGATGAGCAGTTCTTC.

This clone has only one observation. The chain recombines TRBV25-1 with TRBJ1-6; no definite D call. Trimming took 2 bases from V and 7 from J, leaving 9 bases between them. The germline gives CDR1 MGHDK, CDR2 SYGVNS. This CDR3 comprises 14 residues. Here the CDR3 DNA reads TGTGCCAGCAGTGAAATCAGGCAAAATTCACCCCTCCACTTT. Its translation is CASSEIRQNSPLHF. Supplemented by reference TRBV25-1 and TRBJ1-6, the full variable domain reads EADIYQTPRYLVIGTGKKITLECSQTMGHDKMYWYQQDPGMELHLIHYSYGVNSTEKGDLSSESTVSRIRTEHFPLTLESARPSHTSQYLCASSEIRQNSPLHFGNGTRLTVT.

V and J are TRBV5-1 and TRBJ2-5, with 7 bases matching TRBD1. The CDR3 totals 15 residues. Germline V lookup: CDR1 SGHRS, CDR2 YFSETQ. V lost 1 base and J lost 5; bases outside the gene matches: 8. In DNA, the CDR3 is TGCGCCAGCAGCTTGCAGGGACAGAAAGCGGAGACCCAGTACTTC. Amino acid sequence: CASSLQGQKAETQYF.

The chain carries TRBV10-3 and TRBJ2-1; 10 nucleotides agree with TRBD1. Trimming cost V 8 bases and J 6 bases; bases outside gene matches: 1. The V gene's germline CDR1 is ENHRY and CDR2 SYGVKD. There are 12 residues in the CDR3. The CDR3 spells CAIGTGVNEQFF. DNA for the CDR3: TGTGCCATCGGGACAGGGGTCAATGAGCAGTTCTTC.

The chain employs TRBV27 and TRBJ1-6; 7 bases agree with TRBD1. Germline V gene lookup returns CDR1 MNHEY and CDR2 SMNVEV (reference sequence). The CDR3 sequence is 16 residues long. With V trimmed by 2 bases and J by 5 bases, 6 bases remained unmatched. The CDR3 sequence: CASSLAAGTDNSPLHF. The CDR3 DNA reads as TGTGCCAGCAGTTTAGCGGCCGGGACAGATAATTCACCCCTCCACTTT.

The CDR3 DNA sequence: TGTGCCAGCAGCTTGGGAGTGTGTGAAAAACTGTTTTTT. It encodes CASSLGVCEKLFF. The chain employs TRBV7-3 and TRBJ1-4; D gene ambiguous. The length of the CDR3 is 13 residues. Trimming removed 3 bases from V and 7 bases from J, with 9 bases in between. Germline CDR1 and CDR2: SGHTA and FQGTGA.

The rearrangement links TRBV11-2 to TRBJ2-3; TRBD1 agrees at 7 bases. V lost 3 bases to trimming and J lost 4 bases; unmatched junction nucleotides: 13. CDR3 length: 17 residues. Germline V lookup: CDR1 SGHAT, CDR2 FQNNGV. Here the CDR3 DNA reads TGTGCCAGCAGCTTTAGAAGACAGGGTGAATGGGCAGATACGCAGTATTTT. This encodes CASSFRRQGEWADTQYF.

The chain links TRBV9 to TRBJ2-1, with 7 bases aligning to TRBD2. The junction had 5 bases not matched to a gene; V was cut back by 2 bases and J by 3 bases. Germline V gives CDR1 SGDLS, CDR2 YYNGEE. This CDR3 is built from 15 residues. Here the CDR3 reads CASSVDSGFYNEQFF. The CDR3, as DNA: TGTGCCAGCAGCGTCGATAGCGGGTTCTACAATGAGCAGTTCTTC.

The rearrangement joins TRBV10-3 to TRBJ2-1, with 14 nucleotides matching TRBD2. With 0 bases clipped from V and 8 bases from J, the junction kept 3 bases outside the gene matches. Germline CDR1 is ENHRY and CDR2 is SYGVKD. The CDR3 extends over 16 amino acids. The CDR3 nucleotides read TGTGCCATCAGTGAGTCGACTAGCGGGGGGGCTGATGAGCAGTTCTTC. Translated, it gives CAISESTSGGADEQFF.

This clone was counted once. J is TRBJ1-2 and V is TRBV5-4; TRBD1 is a possible D gene (6 bases). Germline V gene data show CDR1 as SGHNT and CDR2 as YYREEE (reference sequence). The CDR3 has 15 residues. V shed 4 bases and J shed 1 base, with 14 bases lying between them. The CDR3 nucleotides are TGTGCCAGCAGCCTCGCGGGGGACAATAACTATGGCTACACCTTC. This codes for CASSLAGDNNYGYTF.

V is TRBV11-2 and J is TRBJ1-2; TRBD1 aligns across 8 bases. Germline CDR1 and CDR2: SGHAT and FQNNGV. CDR3 length: 15 residues. Germline trimming cut 5 bases from V and 3 bases from J; bases unmatched to any gene: 8. The CDR3 protein is CASSQGTGGHYGYTF. CDR3 bases: TGTGCCAGCAGCCAAGGGACAGGTGGCCACTATGGCTACACCTTC.

The chain carries TRBV6-5 and TRBJ2-1; 9 bases are a match to TRBD1. The junction had 3 bases not matched to a gene; V was cut back by 6 bases and J by 6 bases. The germline CDR1 and CDR2 sequences are MNHEY and SVGAGI. The CDR3 is 13 residues long. The CDR3 DNA is TGTGCCAGCAGGCGACAGGGGGGCAATGAGCAGTTCTTC. Its translation: CASRRQGGNEQFF.

The chain employs TRBV5-5 and TRBJ2-3; 11 bases match TRBD2. Germline V gives CDR1 SGHKS, CDR2 YYEKEE (reference sequence). J lost 5 bases, V lost 1 base, and 3 bases had no gene match. There are 15 residues in the CDR3. The CDR3 here is CASSLTSGGLDTQYF. CDR3 coding DNA: TGTGCCAGCAGCTTGACTAGCGGGGGTTTAGATACGCAGTATTTT. Filled out from reference TRBV5-5 and TRBJ2-3, the complete variable domain reads DAGVTQSPTHLIKTRGQQVTLRCSPISGHKSVSWYQQVLGQGPQFIFQYYEKEERGRGNFPDRFSARQFPNYSSELNVNALLLGDSALYLCASSLTSGGLDTQYFGPGTRLTVL.

The genes are TRBV4-1 and TRBJ1-1; the D gene is possibly TRBD1 (6 bases). The V gene's germline CDR1 is MGHRA and CDR2 YSYEKL. The CDR3 has 12 amino acids. Trimming removed 1 base from V and 12 bases from J, with 12 bases in between. The CDR3 DNA sequence: TGCGCCAGCAGCCAAGTAGCAGGGGTATCTTTCTTT. Protein: CASSQVAGVSFF.

The chain joins TRBV6-1 to TRBJ2-7, with D tentatively TRBD1 (5 bases). V lost 6 bases and J 0 bases, leaving 9 bases between the germline ends. The CDR3 is 13 residues long. Per germline, CDR1 MNHNS and CDR2 SASEGT. CDR3 nucleotide sequence: TGTGCCAGCAGGGGGCCGATCTCCTACGAGCAGTACTTC. Encoded protein: CASRGPISYEQYF.

The chain is built from TRBV29-1 and TRBJ1-1, with D maybe TRBD1 (5 bases). This CDR3 region has 13 residues. The V gene lost 7 bases and the J gene lost 4 bases, with 16 bases spanning the gap. The V gene's germline CDR1 is SQVTM and CDR2 ANQGSEA. The CDR3 loop is CSARVSGGTEAFF. The CDR3 coding sequence is TGCAGCGCCAGGGTTTCGGGGGGCACTGAAGCTTTCTTT.

The V and J genes are TRBV13 and TRBJ2-5, with a weak D call TRBD1 (6 bases). Germline V CDR1 and CDR2: PRHDT, FYEKMQ (reference sequence). The CDR3 covers 14 residues. V gave up 6 bases and J gave up 3 bases, with 14 bases separating them. Here the CDR3 reads CASRFQGPKETQYF. CDR3 DNA: TGTGCCAGCAGGTTTCAGGGGCCTAAAGAGACCCAGTACTTC. The full variable domain, its missing parts supplied by reference TRBV13 and TRBJ2-5, is AAGVIQSPRHLIKEKRETATLKCYPIPRHDTVYWYQQGPGQDPQFLISFYEKMQSDKGSIPDRFSAQQFSDYHSELNMSSLELGDSALYFCASRFQGPKETQYFGPGTRLLVL.

V gene TRBV7-2 combines with J gene TRBJ1-3, with 7 bases lining up with TRBD1. CDR3 length: 14 amino acids. Per germline, CDR1 SGHTA and CDR2 FQGNSA. V shed 1 base and J 3 bases; nucleotides not matched to a gene: 0. CDR3 coding DNA: TGTGCCAGCAGCTTAGACAGGGGTGGAAACACCATATATTTT. As protein: CASSLDRGGNTIYF.